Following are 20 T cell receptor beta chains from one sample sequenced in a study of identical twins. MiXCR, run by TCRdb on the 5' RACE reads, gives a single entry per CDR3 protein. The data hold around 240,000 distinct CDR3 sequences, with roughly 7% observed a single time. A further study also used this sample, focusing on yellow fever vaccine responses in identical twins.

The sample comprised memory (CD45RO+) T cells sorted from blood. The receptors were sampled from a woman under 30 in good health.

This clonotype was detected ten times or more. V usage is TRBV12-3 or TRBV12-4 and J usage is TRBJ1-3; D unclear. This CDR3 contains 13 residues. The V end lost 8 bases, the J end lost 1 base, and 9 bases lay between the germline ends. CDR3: CASRIFSGNTIYF. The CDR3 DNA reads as TGTGCCAGCCGCATTTTTTCTGGAAACACCATATATTTT.

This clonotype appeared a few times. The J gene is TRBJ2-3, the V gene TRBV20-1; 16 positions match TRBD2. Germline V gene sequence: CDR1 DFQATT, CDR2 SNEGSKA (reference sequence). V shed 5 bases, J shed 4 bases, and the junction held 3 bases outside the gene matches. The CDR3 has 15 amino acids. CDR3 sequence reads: CSALGLAGGPDTQYF. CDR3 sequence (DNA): TGCAGTGCTTTGGGACTAGCGGGAGGGCCAGATACGCAGTATTTT.

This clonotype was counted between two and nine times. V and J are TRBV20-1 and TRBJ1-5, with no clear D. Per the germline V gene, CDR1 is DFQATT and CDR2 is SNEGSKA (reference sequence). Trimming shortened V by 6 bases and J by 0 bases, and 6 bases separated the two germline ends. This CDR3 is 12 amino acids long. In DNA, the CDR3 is TGCAGTGCCCTAATTAGCAATCAGCCCCAGCATTTT. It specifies CSALISNQPQHF.

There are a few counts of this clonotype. CDR3 region: CASSELAGAHNEQFF. For the CDR3, the DNA is TGTGCCAGCAGCGAGTTAGCGGGAGCGCACAATGAGCAGTTCTTC. The chain recombines TRBV7-9 with TRBJ2-1, with 9 bases identical to TRBD2. Trimming cost V 5 bases and J 5 bases; bases outside gene matches: 7. This CDR3 has 15 amino acids. Per germline, CDR1 SEHNR and CDR2 FQNEAQ (reference sequence). The whole variable domain, remainder taken from reference TRBV7-9 and TRBJ2-1, is DTGVSQNPRHKITKRGQNVTFRCDPISEHNRLYWYRQTLGQGPEFLTYFQNEAQLEKSRLLSDRFSAERPKGSFSTLEIQRTEQGDSAMYLCASSELAGAHNEQFFGPGTRLTVL.

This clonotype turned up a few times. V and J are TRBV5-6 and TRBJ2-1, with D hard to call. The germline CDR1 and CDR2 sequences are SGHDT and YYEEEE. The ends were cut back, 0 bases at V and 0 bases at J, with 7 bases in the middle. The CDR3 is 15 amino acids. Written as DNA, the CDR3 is TGTGCCAGCAGCTTGGTACGGTACTCCTACAATGAGCAGTTCTTC. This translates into CASSLVRYSYNEQFF. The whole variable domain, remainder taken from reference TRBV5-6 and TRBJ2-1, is DAGVTQSPTHLIKTRGQQVTLRCSPKSGHDTVSWYQQALGQGPQFIFQYYEEEERQRGNFPDRFSGHQFPNYSSELNVNALLLGDSALYLCASSLVRYSYNEQFFGPGTRLTVL.

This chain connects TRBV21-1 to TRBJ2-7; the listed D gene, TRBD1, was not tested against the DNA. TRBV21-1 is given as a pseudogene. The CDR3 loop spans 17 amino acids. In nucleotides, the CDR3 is TGTGCCAGCAGCAAAGTTGCGGACAGGGGCAAATCCTACGAGCAGTACGTC. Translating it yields CASSKVADRGKSYEQYV.

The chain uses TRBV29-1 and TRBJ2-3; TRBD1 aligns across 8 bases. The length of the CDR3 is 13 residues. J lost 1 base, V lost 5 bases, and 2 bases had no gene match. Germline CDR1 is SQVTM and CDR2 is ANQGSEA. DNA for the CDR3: TGCAGCGTTACGACAGGGGGCACAGATACGCAGTATTTT. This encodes CSVTTGGTDTQYF.

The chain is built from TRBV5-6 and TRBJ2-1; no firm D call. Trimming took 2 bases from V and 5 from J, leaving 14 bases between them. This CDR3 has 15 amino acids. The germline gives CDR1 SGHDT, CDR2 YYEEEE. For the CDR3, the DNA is TGTGCCAGCAGCTTTAGCAGACGTAACCACAATGAGCAGTTCTTC. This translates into CASSFSRRNHNEQFF.

For the CDR3, the DNA is TGTGCCAGCAGCTTGGAAGGGAGGGGCCAGCGGGGGGGCTCTGGCAATGAGCAGTTCTTC. As protein: CASSLEGRGQRGGSGNEQFF. The rearrangement uses TRBV5-4 and TRBJ2-1, with 10 bases identical to TRBD2. The CDR3 totals 20 residues. V dropped 0 bases and J dropped 6; count of bases not matched to a gene: 18. Germline V lookup: CDR1 SGHNT, CDR2 YYREEE (reference sequence).

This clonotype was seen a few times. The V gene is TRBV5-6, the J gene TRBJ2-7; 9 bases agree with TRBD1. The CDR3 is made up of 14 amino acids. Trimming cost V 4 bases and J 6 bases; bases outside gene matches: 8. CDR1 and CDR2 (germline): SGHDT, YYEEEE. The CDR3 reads CASSDGQGTIEQYV. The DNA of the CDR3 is TGTGCCAGCAGCGACGGACAGGGGACGATCGAGCAGTACGTC.

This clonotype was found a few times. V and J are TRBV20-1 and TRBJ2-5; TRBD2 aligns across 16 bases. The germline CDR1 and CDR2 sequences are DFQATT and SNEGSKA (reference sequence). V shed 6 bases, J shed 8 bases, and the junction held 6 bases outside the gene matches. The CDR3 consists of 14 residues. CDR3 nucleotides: TGCAGTGCGCCCGGGACTAGCGGGAGGGGTACCCAGTACTTC. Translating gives CSAPGTSGRGTQYF.

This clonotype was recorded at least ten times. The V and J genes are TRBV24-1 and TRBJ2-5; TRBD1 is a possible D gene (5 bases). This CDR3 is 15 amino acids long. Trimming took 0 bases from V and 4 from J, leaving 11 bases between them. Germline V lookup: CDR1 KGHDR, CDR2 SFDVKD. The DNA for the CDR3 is TGTGCCACCAGTGATTTGCGGCAGGGCGCAGAGACCCAGTACTTC. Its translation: CATSDLRQGAETQYF.

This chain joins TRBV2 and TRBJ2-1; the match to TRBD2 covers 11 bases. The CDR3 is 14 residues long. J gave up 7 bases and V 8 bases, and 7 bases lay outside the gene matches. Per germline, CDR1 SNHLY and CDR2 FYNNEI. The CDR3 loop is CASFRGLADNEQFF. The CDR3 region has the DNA TGTGCCAGCTTCAGGGGACTAGCGGATAATGAGCAGTTCTTC.

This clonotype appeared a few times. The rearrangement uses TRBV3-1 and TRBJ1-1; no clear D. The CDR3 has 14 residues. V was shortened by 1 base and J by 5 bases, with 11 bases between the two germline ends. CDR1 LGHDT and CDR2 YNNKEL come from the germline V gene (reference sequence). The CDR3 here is CASSQVSGRTEAFF. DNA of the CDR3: TGTGCCAGCAGCCAAGTATCGGGTCGTACTGAAGCTTTCTTT.

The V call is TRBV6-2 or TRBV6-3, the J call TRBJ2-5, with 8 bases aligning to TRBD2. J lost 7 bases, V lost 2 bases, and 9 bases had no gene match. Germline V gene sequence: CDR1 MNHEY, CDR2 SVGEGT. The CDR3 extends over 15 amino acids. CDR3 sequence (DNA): TGTGCCAGCAGTTACACGGCGGGGGGCCCCGCGACCCAGTACTTC. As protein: CASSYTAGGPATQYF.

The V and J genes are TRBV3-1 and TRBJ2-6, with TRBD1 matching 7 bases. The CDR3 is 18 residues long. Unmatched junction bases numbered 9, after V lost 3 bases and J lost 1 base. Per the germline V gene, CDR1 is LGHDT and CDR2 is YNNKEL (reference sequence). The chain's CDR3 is CASSQTGSTLSGANVLTF. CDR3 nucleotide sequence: TGTGCCAGCAGCCAGACAGGGAGCACCCTTTCTGGGGCCAACGTCCTGACTTTC.

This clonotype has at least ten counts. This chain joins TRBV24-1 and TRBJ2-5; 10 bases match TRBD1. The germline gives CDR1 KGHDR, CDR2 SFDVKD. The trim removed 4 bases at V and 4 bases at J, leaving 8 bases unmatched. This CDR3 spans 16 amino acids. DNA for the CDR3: TGTGCCACCAGTGAAACCGGGACAGGGGCAAGAGAGACCCAGTACTTC. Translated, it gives CATSETGTGARETQYF.

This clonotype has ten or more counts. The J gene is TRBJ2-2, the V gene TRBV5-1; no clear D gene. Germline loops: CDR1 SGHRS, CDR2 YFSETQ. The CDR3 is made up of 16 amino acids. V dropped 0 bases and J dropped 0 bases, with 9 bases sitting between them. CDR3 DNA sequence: TGCGCCAGCAGCTTGGCGGTCAACGCGAACACCGGGGAGCTGTTTTTT. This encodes CASSLAVNANTGELFF.

CDR3 amino acids: CASSQDGTGYGYTF. The DNA of the CDR3 is TGCGCCAGCAGCCAAGACGGGACAGGGTATGGCTACACCTTC. The rearrangement uses TRBV4-1 and TRBJ1-2; 9 positions agree with TRBD1. The CDR3 spans 14 residues. Germline CDR1 MGHRA, CDR2 YSYEKL. The junction had 1 base not matched to a gene; V was cut back by 0 bases and J by 5 bases.

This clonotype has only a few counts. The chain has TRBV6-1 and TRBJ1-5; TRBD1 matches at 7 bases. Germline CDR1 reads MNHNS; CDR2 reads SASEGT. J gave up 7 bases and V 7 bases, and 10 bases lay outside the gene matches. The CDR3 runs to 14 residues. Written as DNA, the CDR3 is TGTGCCAGCACCGAGGGGCAGGGGGGACAGCCCCAGCATTTT. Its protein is CASTEGQGGQPQHF.